Following are 5 T cell receptor beta chains from one sample sequenced in a study of blood T cells in healthy people across ages. Alongside a J-beta primer mix, a sample-barcoded 5' primer served in a second PCR lasting roughly 7 to 12 cycles. TCRdb re-derived calls from the 5' RACE reads in MiXCR, one entry per CDR3 protein. Among roughly 1.9 million distinct CDR3 sequences listed, about 39% were seen once. The sequenced sample consisted of blood. These TCRs come from a human donor in good health.

This clonotype has a handful of counts. The chain recombines TRBV3-1 with TRBJ2-5, with TRBD2 as a possible D gene (6 bases). Trimming cost V 4 bases and J 7 bases, with 16 bases left between them. Germline CDR1 LGHDT, CDR2 YNNKEL (reference sequence). The CDR3 consists of 14 residues. The CDR3 reads CASSPGPTGGTQYF. In nucleotides, the CDR3 is TGTGCCAGCAGCCCAGGACCTACCGGGGGGACCCAGTACTTC.

The chain couples TRBV9 to TRBJ1-2; D is uncertain. The V end was cut by 0 bases, the J end by 2 bases, with 11 bases between. CDR1 is SGDLS, CDR2 YYNGEE, per germline. This CDR3 comprises 15 residues. The chain's CDR3 is CASSVEHTFNYGYTF. CDR3 DNA sequence: TGTGCCAGCAGCGTAGAACACACATTCAACTATGGCTACACCTTC.

The chain carries TRBV7-2 and TRBJ2-1, with 13 bases identical to TRBD2. In germline, CDR1 is SGHTA, CDR2 FQGNSA. The CDR3 is 16 residues long. J was trimmed by 9 bases and V by 5 bases; bases with no gene match: 10. The CDR3 spells CASSRDGLAGAGEQFF. CDR3 nucleotides: TGTGCCAGCAGCCGAGATGGACTAGCGGGGGCGGGTGAGCAGTTCTTC. The entire variable domain, with the rest obtained from reference TRBV7-2 and TRBJ2-1, is as follows: GAGVSQSPSNKVTEKGKDVELRCDPISGHTALYWYRQSLGQGLEFLIYFQGNSAPDKSGLPSDRFSAERTGGSVSTLTIQRTQQEDSAVYLCASSRDGLAGAGEQFFGPGTRLTVL.

This clonotype was detected only a few times. The chain uses TRBV12-3 or TRBV12-4 and TRBJ2-1, with D unclear. The germline V and J ends were trimmed by 3 bases and 7 bases, with 13 bases remaining between them. The CDR3 loop spans 14 amino acids. The CDR3 region has the DNA TGTGCCAGCAGTTTGCCCTCTCTAGGGAATGAGCAGTTCTTC. This encodes CASSLPSLGNEQFF.

The chain joins TRBV4-3 to TRBJ2-1; D possibly corresponds to TRBD1 (6 bases). V was cut by 2 bases and J by 0 bases, with 14 bases left in between. Germline V gene sequence: CDR1 LGHNA, CDR2 YSLEER. The CDR3 runs 17 residues. The CDR3 sequence is CASSQFRQDLSYNEQFF. CDR3 coding DNA: TGCGCCAGCAGCCAATTCCGACAGGACCTCTCCTACAATGAGCAGTTCTTC.